A selection of T cell receptor beta chains follows, all from one sample in a study of blood T cell repertoires in COVID-19. Repertoires were generated with immunoSEQ multiplex PCR, while TCRdb's copy carries only in-frame clones and drops some. The repertoire consists of roughly 76,000 clones, with around 90% occurring once and the leading ten covering approximately 28%. The specimen was peripheral blood. The receptors here all came from a woman older than 75 with active or convalescent COVID-19. Both conserved end residues are part of each CDR3.

TRBJ2-5,TRBV7-2,CASSLPVVSETQYF
TRBJ2-7,TRBV7-2,CASSLDPGITYEQYF
TRBJ2-5,TRBV3-1/TRBV3-2,CASSQARRETQYF
TRBJ2-2,TRBV28,CASSHHRGVNTGELFF
TRBJ2-5,TRBV7-3,CASSTERQETQYF
TRBJ2-3,TRBV13,CASSPTRFARSNTDTQYF
TRBJ1-1,TRBV28,CASSLAPWREGVVNTEAFF
TRBJ2-2,TRBV9,CASSARQEERELFF
TRBJ1-2,TRBV10-1,CASIRQILSNYGYTF
TRBJ2-5,TRBV11-2,CASSLDHGGGVKTQYF
TRBJ2-2,TRBV7-8,CASSDRTGAGTGELFF
TRBJ2-6,TRBV25-1,CASSAAGNSGANVLTF
TRBJ1-2,TRBV11-2,CASSLGDRLNGYTF
TRBJ2-4,TRBV7-2,CASSFDGTGVKLAKNIQYF
TRBJ1-1,TRBV6-5,CASRRRGEGGTEAFF
TRBJ1-5,TRBV5-5,CASSFQGSIGQPQHF
TRBJ2-2,TRBV27,CASSLFGEGGELFF
TRBJ2-3,TRBV27,CASCCGGGNTQYF
TRBJ2-7,TRBV7-2,CASSGRDRTYEQYF
TRBJ1-1,TRBV5-1,CASSLTGQMNTEAFF
TRBJ1-2,TRBV24-1,CATSDTGFGGYTF